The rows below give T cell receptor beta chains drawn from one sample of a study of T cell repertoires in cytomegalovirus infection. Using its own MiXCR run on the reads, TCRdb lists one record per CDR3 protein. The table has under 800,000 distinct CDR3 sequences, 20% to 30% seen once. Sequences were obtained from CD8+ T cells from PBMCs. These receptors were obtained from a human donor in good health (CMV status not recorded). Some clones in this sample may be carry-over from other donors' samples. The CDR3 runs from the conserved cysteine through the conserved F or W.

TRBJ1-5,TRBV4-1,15,CASSLDRGENQPQHF
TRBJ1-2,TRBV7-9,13,CATLMSRNYGYTF
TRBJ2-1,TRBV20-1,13,CSAPRTGGNEQFF
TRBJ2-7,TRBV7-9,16,CASSLGFGAGVYEQYF
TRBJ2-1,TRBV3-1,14,CASSQEFGVHEQFF
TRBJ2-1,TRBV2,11,CATRGRNEQFF
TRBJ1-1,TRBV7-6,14,CASSPMTGNTEAFF
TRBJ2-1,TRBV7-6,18,CASSLLAGDFLSDNEQFF
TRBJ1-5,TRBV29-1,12,CSVVLGHQPQHF
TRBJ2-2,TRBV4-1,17,CASSQDEAALNTGELFF
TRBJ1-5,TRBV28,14,CASSTDRNNQPQHF
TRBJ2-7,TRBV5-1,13,CASSLGSGDEQYF
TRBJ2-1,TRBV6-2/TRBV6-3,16,CASSDLAGGPYNEQFF
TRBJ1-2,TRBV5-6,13,CASRFEQGDGYTF
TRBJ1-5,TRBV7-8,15,CASSLDRARDQPQHF
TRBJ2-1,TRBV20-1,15,CSAETGTEIYNEQFF
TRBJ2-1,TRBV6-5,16,CASSYSRQWTYNEQFF
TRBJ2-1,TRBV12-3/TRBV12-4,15,CASCTGGQGNNEQFF
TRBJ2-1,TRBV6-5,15,CASSATSGGLYEQFF
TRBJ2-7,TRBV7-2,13,CASSLGLASEQYF
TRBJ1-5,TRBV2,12,CASSEGAQPQHF
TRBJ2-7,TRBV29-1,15,CSVEDRRSATYEQYF
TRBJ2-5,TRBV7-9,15,CASSLVRRLKETQYF
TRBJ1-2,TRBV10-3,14,CAISESPDRVGYTF
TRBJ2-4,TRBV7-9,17,CASSLASEGLAKNIQYF
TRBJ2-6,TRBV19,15,CASSEDNSGANVLTF
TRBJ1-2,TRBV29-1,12,CSVEDWGIGYTF
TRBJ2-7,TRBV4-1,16,CASSQGVALPGDEQYF
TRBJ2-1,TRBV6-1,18,CASSEVHWTDSSYNEQFF
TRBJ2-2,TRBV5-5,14,CASSFQVNTGELFF
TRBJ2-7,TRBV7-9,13,CASSPGGPHEQYF
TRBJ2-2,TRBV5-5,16,CASSLEGFQGSRELFF
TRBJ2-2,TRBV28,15,CASSLYAANTGELFF
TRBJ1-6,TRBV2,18,CASSESPFGQGMSSPLHF
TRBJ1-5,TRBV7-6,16,CASSSSAIFSNQPQHF
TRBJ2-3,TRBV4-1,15,CASSNMPSVSDTQYF
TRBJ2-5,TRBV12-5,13,CASGLGQRETQYF
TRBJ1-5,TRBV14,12,CASSQEGKAQHF
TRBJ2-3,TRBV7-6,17,CASSLETSGSMGDTQYF
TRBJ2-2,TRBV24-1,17,CATSVSSGGAWTGELFF
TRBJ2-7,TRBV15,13,CATSSSGSYEQYF